A selection of T cell receptor beta chains follows, all from one sample in a study of cytomegalovirus exposure and HLA in healthy donors. Sequencing was performed with immunoSEQ multiplex PCR; in TCRdb, only in-frame clones are kept and a portion is missing. This sample has around 140,000 clones; 73% occur once, and the top ten carry approximately 1.8%. The sequencing input was PBMCs. The receptor set was obtained from a woman younger than 30 in good health and CMV-seronegative. Each CDR3 is given with its conserved first and last residue. The D gene is left open where the match is weak.

d_call v_call cdr3_length cdr3_aa
TRBD2 TRBV7-8 15 CASSLGRGVIHEQYF
NA TRBV28 13 CASSFSEFYGYTF
TRBD2 TRBV7-7 16 CASSFGLAGEVGEQFF
NA TRBV6-6 16 CASSYGRGSGTDTQYF
TRBD1 TRBV5-1 13 CASSLDRGSGYTF
NA TRBV19 17 CASSIAGTGGVNTEAFF
NA TRBV28 15 CASSSVEVLNTEAFF
TRBD2 TRBV18 15 CASRELAGDTDTQYF
NA TRBV18 14 CASSSEQGSNIQYF
TRBD2 TRBV6-1 15 CASTLLAGGYNEQFF
NA TRBV4-3 17 CASSQERDINPNYGYTF
NA TRBV30 13 CAWGNRVNQPQHF
NA TRBV29-1 13 CSVEAQENTEAFF
TRBD1 TRBV25-1 13 CATRDRGQTEAFF
TRBD2 TRBV4-2 14 CASSQDGGYNEQFF
NA TRBV11-3 12 CASSLGGDGYTF
NA TRBV7-2 14 CASSLGRQAYGYTF
NA TRBV7-9 14 CASSRTATNEKLFF
NA TRBV13 17 CASRHRLRGPGANVLTF
NA TRBV5-1 15 CASSSQTGAGNTIYF
TRBD1 TRBV28 16 CASSSGTGTAGNTIYF
NA TRBV27 16 CASSPATGFYNSPLHF
NA TRBV7-9 13 CASNLDTSYGYTF
TRBD1 TRBV19 15 CASSIINRGSDTQYF
TRBD1 TRBV6-6 14 CASTTTGGSQPQHF
NA TRBV7-2 14 CASSSFEGGTEAFF
TRBD1 TRBV10-1 14 CATSRDRVGGELFF
NA TRBV11-2 15 CASSLVSGGNQPQHF
NA TRBV4-1 16 CASSQDGRTANNEQFF
TRBD1 TRBV7-8 14 CASSPGTVTGPYTF
NA TRBV7-9 15 CASSLGSAGANVLTF
TRBD1 TRBV5-3 14 CARSPRTGFSPLHF
NA TRBV29-1 20 CSVDPGYTVNSNTLLYGYTF
TRBD1 TRBV7-9 15 CASSRDRGFSYEQYF
NA TRBV27 13 CASSGGAYSPLHF
NA TRBV6-5 15 CASSYDHGTPSVLTF
NA TRBV9 15 CASSRLDYANEKLFF
TRBD1 TRBV18 18 CASSRTQTTGSGVSPLHF
NA TRBV6-5 14 CASSYFGGQETQYF
TRBD1 TRBV14 13 CASSPDRVYGYTF
TRBD2 TRBV19 15 CASRKPGLIYNEQFF
NA TRBV25-1 12 CATPGVTGELFF
NA TRBV5-6 16 CASSPSRTGRVGELFF
NA TRBV14 12 CASSPYGNEQFF
NA TRBV6-1 13 CASRGSSGEKLFF
NA TRBV7-2 14 CASSLQGRTDTQYF
TRBD2 TRBV6-4 16 CASRSLAGPNTGELFF
TRBD1 TRBV6-5 14 CASSKGQERSPLHF
NA TRBV7-2 18 CASSRGGGGTTNTGELFF
NA TRBV27 11 CASSTNTEAFF
TRBD2 TRBV7-9 15 CASPSGSWLGDEQFF
NA TRBV7-9 12 CASSRRTTEAFF
TRBD2 TRBV18 18 CASSRLLQGGRPTDTQYF
NA TRBV19 12 CAITDGGTEAFF
TRBD2 TRBV9 17 CASSETPLAVSTDTQYF
NA TRBV7-8 14 CASSLVRTAETQYF
NA TRBV7-6 17 CASSLEPLERLVKTQYF
NA TRBV6-6 14 CASSLLAPYNEQFF
TRBD1 TRBV9 17 CASSGGDRVWGDSPLHF
NA TRBV29-1 15 CSVYSPGRWNNEQFF